Listed below are T cell receptor beta chains from one sample, sequenced in a study of blood T cell repertoires in COVID-19. Produced via immunoSEQ multiplex PCR; TCRdb's table is partial and in-frame only. Here the sample spans over 200,000 clones, 86% being singletons. The material sequenced was peripheral blood. These receptors were taken from a man aged 35-49 years who had recovered from COVID-19. The conserved cysteine and the conserved F or W are not part of the CDR3 here. Fields, in order: D gene, V gene, J gene, CDR3 protein. The D gene is left open where the match is weak.

>TRBD1|TRBV29-1|TRBJ1-2
SVADRGLSGYT
>TRBD2|TRBV4-3|TRBJ2-1
ASSQGTRRNEQF
>TRBD2|TRBV3-1/TRBV3-2|TRBJ2-5
ASSLAAGGWSETQY
>TRBD2|TRBV5-1|TRBJ2-2
ASSLPWAGANTGELF
>-|TRBV6-2/TRBV6-3|TRBJ2-3
ASSYSNRLVDTQY
>-|TRBV7-3|TRBJ2-7
ASSRLGVGEQY
>TRBD2|TRBV9|TRBJ2-5
ASSPRLAGRSPQETQY
>-|TRBV19|TRBJ2-3
ASSILSGQQY
>-|TRBV7-8|TRBJ2-1
ASSLGRAGRRNEQF
>TRBD1|TRBV6-6|TRBJ2-7
ASRTRQGAYEQY
>-|TRBV21-1|TRBJ1-6
ASSNQGGAVYLPLH
>-|TRBV29-1|TRBJ2-7
SANSGGGGYEQY